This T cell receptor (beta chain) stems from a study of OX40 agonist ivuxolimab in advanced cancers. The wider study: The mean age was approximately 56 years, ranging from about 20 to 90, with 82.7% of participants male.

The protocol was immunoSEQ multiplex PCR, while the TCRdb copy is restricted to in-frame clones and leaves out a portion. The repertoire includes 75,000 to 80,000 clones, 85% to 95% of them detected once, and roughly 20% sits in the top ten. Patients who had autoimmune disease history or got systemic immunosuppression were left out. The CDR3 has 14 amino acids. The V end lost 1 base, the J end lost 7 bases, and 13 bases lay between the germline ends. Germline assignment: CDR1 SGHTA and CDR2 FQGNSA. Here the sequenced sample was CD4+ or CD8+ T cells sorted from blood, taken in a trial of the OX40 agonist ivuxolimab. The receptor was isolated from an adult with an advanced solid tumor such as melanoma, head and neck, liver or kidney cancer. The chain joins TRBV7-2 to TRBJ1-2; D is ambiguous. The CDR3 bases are TGTGCCAGCAGCTTAGGGAGGGTCACCTTTGGCTACACCTTC. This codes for CASSLGRVTFGYTF.